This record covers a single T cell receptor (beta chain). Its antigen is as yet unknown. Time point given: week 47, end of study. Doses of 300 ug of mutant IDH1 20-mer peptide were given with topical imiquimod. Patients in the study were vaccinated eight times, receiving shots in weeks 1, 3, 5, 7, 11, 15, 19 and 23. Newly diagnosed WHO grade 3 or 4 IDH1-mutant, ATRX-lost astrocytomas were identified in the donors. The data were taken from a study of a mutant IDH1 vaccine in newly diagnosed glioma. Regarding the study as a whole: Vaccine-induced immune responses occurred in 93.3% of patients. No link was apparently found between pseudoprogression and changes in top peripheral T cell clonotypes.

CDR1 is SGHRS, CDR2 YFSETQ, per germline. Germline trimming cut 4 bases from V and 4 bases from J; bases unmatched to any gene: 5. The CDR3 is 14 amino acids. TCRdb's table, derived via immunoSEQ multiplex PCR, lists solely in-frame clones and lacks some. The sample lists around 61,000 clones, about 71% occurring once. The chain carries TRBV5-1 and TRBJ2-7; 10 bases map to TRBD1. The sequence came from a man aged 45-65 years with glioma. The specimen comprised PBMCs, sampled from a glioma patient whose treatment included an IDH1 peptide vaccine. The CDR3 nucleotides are TGCGCCAGCAGCCAACCGGGACAGGGGTACGAGCAGTACTTC. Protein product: CASSQPGQGYEQYF.